Here is one TCR beta chain with its context. This record comes from a study of blood T cell repertoires in COVID-19. Clones were read by immunoSEQ multiplex PCR, and TCRdb kept only the in-frame ones, dropping some. Altogether some 270,000 clones are present, about four fifths being singletons, with the ten largest covering approximately 1.4%. The V end was cut by 5 bases, the J end by 1 base, with 11 bases between. CDR1 is MDHEN, CDR2 SYDVKM, per germline. The CDR3 loop spans 14 amino acids. The chain couples TRBV28 to TRBJ1-1; TRBD1 might be the D (5 bases). This TCR was sampled from a woman in her thirties or forties who had recovered from COVID-19. Sequencing was carried out using peripheral blood. CDR3 nucleotide sequence: TGTGCCAGCAGTCCTACAGGTTGGAACACTGAAGCTTTCTTT. Translation: CASSPTGWNTEAFF.